Given below is one TCR beta chain in context. In the study's own analysis: Reference gene primer amplification in the assay estimated nucleated cell counts. TCRdb keeps only in-frame clones here, not all; method: immunoSEQ multiplex PCR. D and trimming were read from the DNA, whereas the V and J calls and clone size are those reported in that table. Of 70,000 to 100,000 clones in the sample, roughly 80% are singletons; the top ten hold 12%. V lost 7 bases, J lost 0 bases, and 10 bases lay in between. The CDR3 totals 15 residues. From germline, CDR1 is SNHLY and CDR2 FYNNEI. The data originate from a study of blood T cell repertoires in COVID-19. Turning to the study itself: Acute-phase and convalescent COVID-19 samples originated in the United States, Italy and Spain. PBMCs, B-cell-depleted T cells, or T cells were the source of the cDNA or gDNA that made up the material.

The sequence was collected from a human donor in a cohort sampled during active COVID-19. The sample consisted of peripheral blood. This sequence joins TRBV2 and TRBJ1-6; D gene uncertain. The CDR3 DNA reads as TGTGCCAGCACGGGCGGGAGCTCCTATAATTCACCCCTCCACTTT. Protein: CASTGGSSYNSPLHF. The full variable domain, with the rest looked up from reference TRBV2 and TRBJ1-6, is EPEVTQTPSHQVTQMGQEVILRCVPISNHLYFYWYRQILGQKVEFLVSFYNNEISEKSEIFDDQFSVERPDGSNFTLKIRSTKLEDSAMYFCASTGGSSYNSPLHFGNGTRLTVT.